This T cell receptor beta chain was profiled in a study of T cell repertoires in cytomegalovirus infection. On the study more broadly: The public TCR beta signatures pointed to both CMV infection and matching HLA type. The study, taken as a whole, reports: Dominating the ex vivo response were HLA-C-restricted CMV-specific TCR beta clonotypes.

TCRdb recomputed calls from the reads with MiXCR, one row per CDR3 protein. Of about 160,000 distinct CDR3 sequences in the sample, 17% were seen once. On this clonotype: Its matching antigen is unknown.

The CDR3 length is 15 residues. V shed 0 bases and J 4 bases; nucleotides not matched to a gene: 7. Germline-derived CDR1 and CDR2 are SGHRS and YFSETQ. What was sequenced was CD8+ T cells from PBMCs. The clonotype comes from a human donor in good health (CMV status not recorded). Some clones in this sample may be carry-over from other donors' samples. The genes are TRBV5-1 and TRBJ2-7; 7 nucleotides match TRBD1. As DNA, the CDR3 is TGCGCCAGCAGCTTGGGGACAGGATCGCGATACGAGCAGTACTTC. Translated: CASSLGTGSRYEQYF.